This T cell receptor (beta chain) was retrieved from a study of cytomegalovirus exposure and HLA in healthy donors. V was trimmed by 4 bases and J by 4 bases, leaving 17 bases between them. This CDR3 contains 15 residues. CDR1 and CDR2 (germline): SGDLS, YYNGEE. PCR was performed using 60 Vbeta and 13 Jbeta primers. Method: immunoSEQ multiplex PCR; TCRdb's copy keeps in-frame clones and lacks some. This sample's clone table lists about 100,000 clones. The sample comprised PBMCs. The clonotype originates from a man aged 45-65 years in good health and CMV-seronegative. The chain has TRBV9 and TRBJ1-2, with D uncertain. CDR3 in amino acids: CASSPEPGRIYGYTF. In nucleotides, the CDR3 is TGTGCCAGCAGCCCGGAACCAGGTAGGATCTATGGCTACACCTTC.